This TCR beta chain stems from a study of blood T cell repertoires in COVID-19. Study overall: Sites in the United States, Italy and Spain provided acute and convalescent COVID-19 samples. Sample material is recorded as cDNA or gDNA derived from T cells, B-cell-depleted T cells, or PBMCs.

Germline CDR1 is SGDLS and CDR2 is YYNGEE. Deletions cut 2 bases from V and 2 bases from J, with 11 bases between. The CDR3 sequence is 14 residues long. Authors' processing steps: Quantification of nucleated cells was approximated via reference gene primer amplification. Only in-frame clones appear in the TCRdb table, and some are missing; sequencing was by immunoSEQ multiplex PCR. V, J and clone size derive from that table, while D and trimming were established from the DNA sequence. The data hold roughly 260,000 clones, with around 90% observed a single time. The clonotype comes from a woman between 45 and 60 years old who had recovered from COVID-19. This chain links TRBV9 with TRBJ2-7; a weak D match, TRBD1 (6 bases). The source material was peripheral blood. CDR3 loop: CASSVSDSPYEQYF. The CDR3 DNA is TGTGCCAGCAGCGTCTCGGACAGCCCCTACGAGCAGTACTTC.